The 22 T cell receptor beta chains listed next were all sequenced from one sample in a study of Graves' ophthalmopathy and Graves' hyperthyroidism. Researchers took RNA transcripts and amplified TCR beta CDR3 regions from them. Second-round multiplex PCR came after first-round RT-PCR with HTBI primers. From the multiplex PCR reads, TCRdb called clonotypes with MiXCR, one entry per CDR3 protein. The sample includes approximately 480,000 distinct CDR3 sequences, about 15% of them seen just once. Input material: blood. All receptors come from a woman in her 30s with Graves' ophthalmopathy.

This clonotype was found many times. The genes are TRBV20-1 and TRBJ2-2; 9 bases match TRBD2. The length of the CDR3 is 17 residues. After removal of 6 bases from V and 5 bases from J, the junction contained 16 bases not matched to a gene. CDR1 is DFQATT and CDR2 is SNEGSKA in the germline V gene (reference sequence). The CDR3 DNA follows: TGCAGTGCCCCCTCGGGGAGAGGCGGGAGGGTAACCGGGGAGCTGTTTTTT. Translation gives CSAPSGRGGRVTGELFF.

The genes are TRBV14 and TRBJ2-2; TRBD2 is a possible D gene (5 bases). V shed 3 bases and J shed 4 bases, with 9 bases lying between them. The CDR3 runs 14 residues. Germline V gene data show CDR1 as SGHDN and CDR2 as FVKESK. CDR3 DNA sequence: TGTGCCAGCAGCCAGTTCGGGGTCACCGGGGAGCTGTTTTTT. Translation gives CASSQFGVTGELFF.

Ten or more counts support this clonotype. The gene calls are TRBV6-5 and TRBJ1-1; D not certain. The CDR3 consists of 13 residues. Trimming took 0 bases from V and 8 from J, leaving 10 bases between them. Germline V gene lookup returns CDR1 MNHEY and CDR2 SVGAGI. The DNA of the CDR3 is TGTGCCAGCAGTTACTCGATTCTGGGAGAAGCTTTCTTT. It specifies CASSYSILGEAFF.

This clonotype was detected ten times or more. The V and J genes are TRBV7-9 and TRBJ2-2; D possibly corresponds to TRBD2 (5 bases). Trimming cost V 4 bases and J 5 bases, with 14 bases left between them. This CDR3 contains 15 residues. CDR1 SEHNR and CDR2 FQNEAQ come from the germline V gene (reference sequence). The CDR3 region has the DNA TGTGCCAGCAGCTCCCCGTTGACGGGGACCGGGGAGCTGTTTTTT. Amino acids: CASSSPLTGTGELFF.

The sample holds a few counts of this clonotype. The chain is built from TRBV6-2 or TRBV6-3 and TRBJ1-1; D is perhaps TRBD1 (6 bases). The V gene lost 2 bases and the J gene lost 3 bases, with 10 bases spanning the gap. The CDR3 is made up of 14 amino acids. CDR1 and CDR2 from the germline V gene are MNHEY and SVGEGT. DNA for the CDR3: TGTGCCAGCAGTTACCGAGCAGGGGACACTGAAGCTTTCTTT. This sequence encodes CASSYRAGDTEAFF.

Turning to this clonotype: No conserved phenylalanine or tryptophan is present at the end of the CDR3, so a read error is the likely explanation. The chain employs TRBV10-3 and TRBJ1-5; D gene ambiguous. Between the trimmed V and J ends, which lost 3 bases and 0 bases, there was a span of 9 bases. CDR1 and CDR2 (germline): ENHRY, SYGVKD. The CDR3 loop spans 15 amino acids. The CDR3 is CAISDLGPSNQPQHV. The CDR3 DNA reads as TGTGCCATCAGTGACCTAGGGCCTAGCAATCAGCCCCAGCATGTG.

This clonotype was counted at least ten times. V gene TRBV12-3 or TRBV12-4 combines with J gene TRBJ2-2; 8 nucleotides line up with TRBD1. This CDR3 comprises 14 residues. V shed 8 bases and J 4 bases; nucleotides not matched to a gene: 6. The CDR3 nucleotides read TGTGCCAGCCGGACAGGGCTGAGCACCGGGGAGCTGTTTTTT. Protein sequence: CASRTGLSTGELFF.

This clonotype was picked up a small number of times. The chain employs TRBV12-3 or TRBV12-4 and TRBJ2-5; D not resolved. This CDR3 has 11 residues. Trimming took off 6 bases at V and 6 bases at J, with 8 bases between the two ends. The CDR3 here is CASSRSQTQYF. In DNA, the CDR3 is TGTGCCAGCAGCCGCTCCCAGACCCAGTACTTC.

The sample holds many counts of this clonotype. As DNA, the CDR3 is TGTGCCAGCAGCGTAGACATTGGCACCGGGGAGCTGTTTTTT. Encoded protein: CASSVDIGTGELFF. The chain recombines TRBV9 with TRBJ2-2; no reliable D call. V lost 0 bases and J lost 4, with 7 bases in between. CDR1 and CDR2 from the germline V gene are SGDLS and YYNGEE. This CDR3 is built from 14 residues.

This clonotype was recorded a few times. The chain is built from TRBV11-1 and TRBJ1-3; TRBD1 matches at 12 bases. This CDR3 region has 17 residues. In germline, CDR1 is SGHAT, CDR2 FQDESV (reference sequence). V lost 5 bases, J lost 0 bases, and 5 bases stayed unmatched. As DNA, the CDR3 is TGTGCCAGCAGCCGTGGGACAGGGGGCGTCTCTGGAAACACCATATATTTT. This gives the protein CASSRGTGGVSGNTIYF.

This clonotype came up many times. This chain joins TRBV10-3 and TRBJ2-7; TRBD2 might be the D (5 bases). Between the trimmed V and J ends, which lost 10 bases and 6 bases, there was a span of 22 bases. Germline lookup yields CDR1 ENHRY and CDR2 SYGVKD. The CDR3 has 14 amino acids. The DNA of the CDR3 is TGTGCCACCCATTATCTTGGCCAGGCGGGCGAGCAGTACTTC. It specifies CATHYLGQAGEQYF.

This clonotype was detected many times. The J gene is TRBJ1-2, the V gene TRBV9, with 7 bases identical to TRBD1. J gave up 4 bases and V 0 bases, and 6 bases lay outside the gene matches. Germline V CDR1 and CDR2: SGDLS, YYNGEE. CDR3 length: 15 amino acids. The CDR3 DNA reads TGTGCCAGCAGCGTAGGGAACAGGGGATCCTATGGCTACACCTTC. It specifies CASSVGNRGSYGYTF. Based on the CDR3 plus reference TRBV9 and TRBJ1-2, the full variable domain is DSGVTQTPKHLITATGQRVTLRCSPRSGDLSVYWYQQSLDQGLQFLIQYYNGEERAKGNILERFSAQQFPDLHSELNLSSLELGDSALYFCASSVGNRGSYGYTFGSGTRLTVV.

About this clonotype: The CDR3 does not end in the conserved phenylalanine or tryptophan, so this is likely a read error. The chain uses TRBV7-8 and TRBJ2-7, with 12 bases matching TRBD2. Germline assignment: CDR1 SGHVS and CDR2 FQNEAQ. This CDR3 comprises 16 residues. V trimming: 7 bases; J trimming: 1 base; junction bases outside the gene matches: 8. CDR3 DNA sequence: TGTGCCAGCATCCTGCGGACTAGCGGGAATTCCTACGAGCAGTACTAC. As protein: CASILRTSGNSYEQYY.

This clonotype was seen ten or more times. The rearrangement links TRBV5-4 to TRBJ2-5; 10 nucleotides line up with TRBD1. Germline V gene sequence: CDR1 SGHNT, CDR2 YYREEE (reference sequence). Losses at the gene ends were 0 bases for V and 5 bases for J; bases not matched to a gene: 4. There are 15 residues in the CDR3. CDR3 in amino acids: CASSLGQGAWETQYF. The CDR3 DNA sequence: TGTGCCAGCAGCTTGGGACAGGGGGCATGGGAGACCCAGTACTTC.

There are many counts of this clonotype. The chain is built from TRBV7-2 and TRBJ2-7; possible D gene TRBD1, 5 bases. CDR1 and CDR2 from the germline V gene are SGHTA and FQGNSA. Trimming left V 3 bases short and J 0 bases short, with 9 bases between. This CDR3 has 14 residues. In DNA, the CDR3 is TGTGCCAGCAGCTTCCAGGGAAGCTCCTACGAGCAGTACTTC. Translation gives CASSFQGSSYEQYF.

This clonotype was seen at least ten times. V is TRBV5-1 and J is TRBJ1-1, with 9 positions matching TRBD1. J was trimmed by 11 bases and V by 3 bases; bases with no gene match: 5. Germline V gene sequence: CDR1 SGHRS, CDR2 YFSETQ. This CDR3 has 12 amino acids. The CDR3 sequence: CASSYNGQGAFF. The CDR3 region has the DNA TGCGCCAGCAGCTATAACGGACAGGGGGCTTTCTTT.

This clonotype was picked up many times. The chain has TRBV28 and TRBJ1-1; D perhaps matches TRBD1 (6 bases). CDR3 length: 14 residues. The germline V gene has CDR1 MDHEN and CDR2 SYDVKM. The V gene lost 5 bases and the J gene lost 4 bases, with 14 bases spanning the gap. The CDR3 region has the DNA TGTGCCAGCAGTCTTGCACAGGGCGGCACTGAAGCTTTCTTT. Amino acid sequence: CASSLAQGGTEAFF.

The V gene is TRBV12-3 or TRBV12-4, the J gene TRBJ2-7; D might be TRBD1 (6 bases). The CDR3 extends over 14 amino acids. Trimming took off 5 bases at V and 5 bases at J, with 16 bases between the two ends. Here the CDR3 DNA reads TGTGCCAGCAGTCCCCTTTACAGGGCCAACGAGCAGTACTTC. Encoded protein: CASSPLYRANEQYF.

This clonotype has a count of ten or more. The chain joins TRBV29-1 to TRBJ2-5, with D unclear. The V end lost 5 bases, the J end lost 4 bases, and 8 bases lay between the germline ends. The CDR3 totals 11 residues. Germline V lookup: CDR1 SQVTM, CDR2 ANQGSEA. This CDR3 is CSVSSRETQYF. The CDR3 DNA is TGCAGCGTTTCGAGCAGAGAGACCCAGTACTTC. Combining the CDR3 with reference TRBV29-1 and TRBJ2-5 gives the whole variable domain SAVISQKPSRDICQRGTSLTIQCQVDSQVTMMFWYRQQPGQSLTLIATANQGSEATYESGFVIDKFPISRPNLTFSTLTVSNMSPEDSSIYLCSVSSRETQYFGPGTRLLVL.

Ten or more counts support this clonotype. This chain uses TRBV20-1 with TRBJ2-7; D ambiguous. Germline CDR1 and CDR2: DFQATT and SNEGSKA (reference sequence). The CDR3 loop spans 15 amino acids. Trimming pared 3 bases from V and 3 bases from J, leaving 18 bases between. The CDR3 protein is CSASPHFTGDYEQYF. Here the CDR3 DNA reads TGCAGTGCTAGTCCCCACTTTACTGGGGACTACGAGCAGTACTTC.

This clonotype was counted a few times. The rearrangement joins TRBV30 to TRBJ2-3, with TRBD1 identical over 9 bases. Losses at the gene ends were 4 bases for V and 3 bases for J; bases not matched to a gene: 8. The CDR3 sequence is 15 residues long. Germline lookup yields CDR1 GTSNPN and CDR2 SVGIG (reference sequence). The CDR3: CAWTSRTGATDTQYF. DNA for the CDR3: TGTGCCTGGACCTCCCGGACAGGGGCTACAGATACGCAGTATTTT.

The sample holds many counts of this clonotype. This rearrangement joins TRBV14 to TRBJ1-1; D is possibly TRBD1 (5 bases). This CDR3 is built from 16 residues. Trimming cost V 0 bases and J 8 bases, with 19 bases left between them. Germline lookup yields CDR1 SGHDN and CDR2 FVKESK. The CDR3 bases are TGTGCCAGCAGCCAAGATCCCTACACGGGGACCTTGGAAGCTTTCTTT. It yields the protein CASSQDPYTGTLEAFF.